What follows describes a single TCR beta chain. These data are taken from a study of blood T cell repertoires in COVID-19. Looking at the study overall: Acute and convalescent COVID-19 specimens originated in the United States, Italy and Spain. T cells, B-cell-depleted T cells, or PBMCs supplied cDNA or gDNA.

Trimming at V came to 6 bases and at J to 4 bases, leaving 2 bases not matched to a gene. Germline-derived CDR1 and CDR2 are MDHEN and SYDVKM. This CDR3 comprises 13 residues. Authors' analysis steps: Reference gene primer amplification in the assay estimated nucleated cell counts. Sequencing was performed with immunoSEQ multiplex PCR; in TCRdb, only in-frame clones are kept and a portion is missing. That table supplies the V and J calls and clone size; D and trimming were determined from the DNA. The sample consists of around 300,000 clones, under 90% of them appearing once. The V call is TRBV28, the J call TRBJ1-5; 8 nucleotides match TRBD1. The sample was peripheral blood. This clonotype was sampled from a woman aged 50 to 60 who had recovered from COVID-19. CDR3 residues: CASRQGGNQPQHF. The CDR3 region has the DNA TGTGCCAGCAGACAGGGGGGTAATCAGCCCCAGCATTTT.